Following are 13 T cell receptor beta chains from one sample sequenced in a study of Ad26.COV2.S vaccination and SARS-CoV-2 variants. Assay: immunoSEQ multiplex PCR; the TCRdb copy retains only in-frame clones and omits some. Found here are roughly 250,000 clones, 87% of them singletons; the top ten hold 2.9%. Treatment specified: 15 to 20 received Ad26.COV2.S at low or high dose, single or two shots; roughly 5 received placebo; per-sample allocation not given. The study sampled participants on day 63 after the first vaccine or placebo injection. Here the sequenced sample was peripheral blood, taken in a trial of Ad26.COV2.S vaccine versus placebo. The receptors stem from a person aged 18-60 years who received the Ad26.COV2.S COVID-19 vaccine or a placebo.

The rearrangement uses TRBV9 and TRBJ1-4; 10 nucleotides align to TRBD1. The length of the CDR3 is 20 residues. Germline V gene data show CDR1 as SGDLS and CDR2 as YYNGEE. Trimming removed 3 bases from V and 5 bases from J; junction bases left unmatched: 19. The CDR3 DNA sequence: TGTGCCAGCAGCGCCGCAACCGGGACAGGGGTTACAGGGTCGAATGAAAAACTGTTTTTT. It encodes CASSAATGTGVTGSNEKLFF.

This clone was picked up one time. This chain connects TRBV7-9 to TRBJ2-2; TRBD1 matches at 9 bases. The germline gives CDR1 SEHNR, CDR2 FQNEAQ (reference sequence). After removal of 6 bases from V and 3 bases from J, the junction contained 5 bases not matched to a gene. The CDR3 totals 15 residues. The CDR3 protein is CASRSGQGYTGELFF. In DNA, the CDR3 is TGTGCCAGCAGATCGGGACAGGGTTACACCGGGGAGCTGTTTTTT. The full variable domain, its missing parts supplied by reference TRBV7-9 and TRBJ2-2, is DTGVSQNPRHKITKRGQNVTFRCDPISEHNRLYWYRQTLGQGPEFLTYFQNEAQLEKSRLLSDRFSAERPKGSFSTLEIQRTEQGDSAMYLCASRSGQGYTGELFFGEGSRLTVL.

The J gene is TRBJ2-1, the V gene TRBV9; D assignment may be TRBD1 or TRBD2 (5 bases each). The CDR3 has 13 residues. Trimming removed 1 base at V and 10 bases at J, with 12 bases between. Germline CDR1 reads SGDLS; CDR2 reads YYNGEE. CDR3: CASSVYGAGEQFF. CDR3 coding DNA: TGTGCCAGCAGCGTATACGGGGCCGGCGAGCAGTTCTTC.

The rearrangement joins TRBV15 to TRBJ1-2; D possibly corresponds to TRBD1 (6 bases). The germline CDR1 and CDR2 sequences are LNHNV and YYDKDF (reference sequence). V was shortened by 0 bases and J by 5 bases, with 13 bases between the two germline ends. The CDR3 runs 15 residues. The CDR3 bases are TGTGCCACCAGCAGAGATGGAGGGGGAAGGTATGGCTACACCTTC. Its translation is CATSRDGGGRYGYTF. The full variable domain, completed using reference TRBV15 and TRBJ1-2, is DAMVIQNPRYQVTQFGKPVTLSCSQTLNHNVMYWYQQKSSQAPKLLFHYYDKDFNNEADTPDNFQSRRPNTSFCFLDIRSPGLGDTAMYLCATSRDGGGRYGYTFGSGTRLTVV.

In DNA, the CDR3 is TGTGCCATCAGTGAGTCGGGGGGATCCTACGAGCAGTACTTC. The encoded protein is CAISESGGSYEQYF. The V gene is TRBV10-3, the J gene TRBJ2-7; D is perhaps TRBD2 (6 bases). Per the germline V gene, CDR1 is ENHRY and CDR2 is SYGVKD. Between the trimmed V and J ends, which lost 0 bases and 1 base, there was a span of 7 bases. The CDR3 loop spans 14 amino acids.

The chain employs TRBV30 and TRBJ1-3; D call uncertain. V was trimmed by 1 base and J by 0 bases, leaving 13 bases between them. CDR3 length equals 16 residues. The germline V gene encodes CDR1 GTSNPN and CDR2 SVGIG (reference sequence). The chain's CDR3 is CAWSAMPKTSGNTIYF. The CDR3 bases are TGTGCCTGGAGTGCGATGCCTAAAACCTCTGGAAACACCATATATTTT. Filled out from reference TRBV30 and TRBJ1-3, the complete variable domain reads SQTIHQWPATLVQPVGSPLSLECTVEGTSNPNLYWYRQAAGRGLQLLFYSVGIGQISSEVPQNLSASRPQDRQFILSSKKLLLSDSGFYLCAWSAMPKTSGNTIYFGEGSWLTVV.

This rearrangement joins TRBV4-2 to TRBJ1-6; D unresolved. The V gene lost 0 bases and the J gene lost 8 bases, with 11 bases spanning the gap. CDR1 and CDR2 (germline): LGHNA, YNFKEQ. The CDR3 is 15 amino acids. In DNA, the CDR3 is TGTGCCAGCAGCCAAGATGGGATCCCGGATTCACCCCTCCACTTT. As protein: CASSQDGIPDSPLHF.

This clone was detected once. The J gene is TRBJ2-1, the V gene TRBV29-1, with D tentatively TRBD1 or TRBD2 (5 bases each). V shed 4 bases and J shed 0 bases, with 22 bases lying between them. This CDR3 has 18 residues. Germline V CDR1 and CDR2: SQVTM, ANQGSEA. CDR3 bases: TGCAGCGTTGGAGGGCAGGGAACTTCCCGAAGCTCCTACAATGAGCAGTTCTTC. Translating gives CSVGGQGTSRSSYNEQFF.

CDR3 residues: CASSLGRGLSYEQYF. Here the CDR3 DNA reads TGTGCCAGCAGCTTGGGCAGGGGGCTTTCCTACGAGCAGTACTTC. This chain uses TRBV11-3 with TRBJ2-7, with 8 bases that match TRBD1. The CDR3 covers 15 residues. The junction had 5 bases not matched to a gene; V was cut back by 3 bases and J by 1 base. Per the germline V gene, CDR1 is SGHNT and CDR2 is YENEEA.

The chain joins TRBV28 to TRBJ2-1; 9 bases fit TRBD2. From germline, CDR1 is MDHEN and CDR2 SYDVKM. V gave up 5 bases and J gave up 6 bases; unmatched junction bases: 11. There are 16 residues in the CDR3. CDR3 in amino acids: CASSPLLTSGSNEQFF. CDR3 bases: TGTGCCAGCAGTCCTCTCCTGACTAGCGGTTCCAATGAGCAGTTCTTC.

V and J are TRBV7-9 and TRBJ1-5; 7 positions agree with TRBD1. Germline CDR1 reads SEHNR; CDR2 reads FQNEAQ (reference sequence). The CDR3 spans 14 residues. Trimming at V came to 6 bases and at J to 1 base, leaving 3 bases not matched to a gene. CDR3 loop: CASSSQGSNQPQHF. In nucleotides, the CDR3 is TGTGCCAGCAGTTCACAGGGGAGCAATCAGCCCCAGCATTTT.

This chain uses TRBV19 with TRBJ2-6; 11 bases agree with TRBD1. Per germline, CDR1 LNHDA and CDR2 SQIVND (reference sequence). The CDR3 has 19 residues. V lost 5 bases and J lost 0; bases outside the gene matches: 9. The CDR3: CASSPPLGTGGSGANVLTF. The DNA of the CDR3 is TGTGCCAGTAGTCCGCCCTTAGGGACAGGGGGCTCTGGGGCCAACGTCCTGACTTTC.

The rearrangement links TRBV3-1 (or the pseudogene TRBV3-2) to TRBJ2-7; D unresolved. CDR1 is LGHDT, CDR2 YNNKEL, per germline (reference sequence). The CDR3 is 14 residues long. Trimming cost V 0 bases and J 6 bases, with 12 bases left between them. The CDR3 spells CASSQDLAVPEQYF. In nucleotides, the CDR3 is TGTGCCAGCAGCCAAGATCTTGCAGTCCCCGAGCAGTACTTC.